These T cell receptor beta chains were read from a single sample in a study of STAT5B mutations in CD4+ large granular lymphocyte leukemia. Clones were sequenced by immunoSEQ multiplex PCR, and TCRdb holds only the in-frame ones, with some missing. Of about 40,000 clones listed, roughly 84% are singletons. The sequencing input was CD4+ T cells from blood buffy coats. These receptors were obtained from a human donor in good health. The CDR3 runs from the conserved cysteine through the conserved F or W. D genes are given only for firm matches. Size is stated for part of the rows, as once, few or many counts, or as a class when the clone is expanded.

d_gene	abundance	v_gene	j_gene	CDR3nt	CDR3aa
-	-	TRBV19	TRBJ1-5	TGTGCCAGTAGTCGAGTTACCAGGGTTAGCAATCAGCCCCAGCATTTT	CASSRVTRVSNQPQHF
TRBD2	-	TRBV6-1	TRBJ2-3	TGTGCCAGCAGGGAACTAGCGGGGGGCACAGATACGCAGTATTTT	CASRELAGGTDTQYF
-	-	TRBV19	TRBJ1-2	TGTGCCAGTAGTACGGAAGGGGGTCGCCCCCAGATTACTAACTATGGCTACACCTTC	CASSTEGGRPQITNYGYTF
TRBD2	-	TRBV7-8	TRBJ2-1	TGTGCCAGCAGCCGGCTAGCGGGGGAGGAGCAGTTCTTC	CASSRLAGEEQFF
-	once	TRBV18	TRBJ1-1	TGTGCCAGCTCACCAGGAGACGGCACTGAAGCTTTCTTT	CASSPGDGTEAFF
TRBD2	-	TRBV6-1	TRBJ2-3	TGTGCCAGCAGAATAGCAGCGGGGGGTACAGATACGCAGTATTTT	CASRIAAGGTDTQYF
TRBD1	-	TRBV11-2	TRBJ2-7	TGTGCCAGCAGTGGGACAGGGTGGGAGCAGTACTTC	CASSGTGWEQYF
-	once	TRBV6-5	TRBJ1-3	TGTGCCAGCAGTTACTCGGGCTCCACCTCTGGAAACACCATATATTTT	CASSYSGSTSGNTIYF
TRBD2	-	TRBV7-2	TRBJ2-7	TGTGCCAGCAGCTTAGAGGGGACTAGCCCTCCGTACGAGCAGTACTTC	CASSLEGTSPPYEQYF
-	-	TRBV2	TRBJ1-2	TGTGCCAGCAATCCCCTTAAGACAGTCCCACTTCTCTATGGCTACACCTTC	CASNPLKTVPLLYGYTF
-	few	TRBV20-1	TRBJ1-2	TGCAGTGCTAGAGACCTCTATGGCTACACCTTC	CSARDLYGYTF
-	-	TRBV28	TRBJ2-5	TGTGCCAGCAGTTTAAAAGGTCAGGGCGAGGAGACCCAGTACTTC	CASSLKGQGEETQYF
TRBD1	-	TRBV19	TRBJ1-5	TGTGCCAGTAGTGTGGGACAGGTATTCAATCAGCCCCAGCATTTT	CASSVGQVFNQPQHF